What follows are 2 T cell receptor beta chains derived from one specimen sequenced in a study of T cells in women clearing cervical HPV infection (dated by TCRdb to the late 2010s). The library was made by the immunoSEQ multiplex PCR assay. TCRdb took this table from immuneACCESS and kept in-frame rearrangements with V and J called. Such tables lack part of the clones; where checked against another copy, unresolved V genes explain under half of the gap, and the rest is unexplained. For this sample, the table gives fewer than 40,000 clones. The ten largest clones take up 1.4% of the sample. Input material: blood buffy coat. These receptors all come from a woman between 18 and 75 years old with a cervical HPV16 infection that either progressed to CIN3+ or cleared (not recorded which).

Comments on this clone: The read ends 3 residues shy of where the CDR3 ends; the end is completed using the germline J gene. V is TRBV7-6 and J is TRBJ2-2, with 10 bases identical to TRBD2. The CDR3 is made up of 15 amino acids. The V gene end was trimmed by 8 bases and the J gene end by 6 bases; junction bases not matched to a gene: 9. The germline V gene encodes CDR1 SGHVS and CDR2 FNYEAQ. The CDR3 region is CASRPGLASSGELFF. CDR3 DNA, as far as it was read: TGTGCCAGCCGACCGGGACTAGCGAGTTCCGGGGAG.

Regarding this clone: The CDR3 goes on 3 residues after the read ends, and that part is filled in from the germline J gene. The J gene is TRBJ1-2, the V gene TRBV30; 11 bases are a match to TRBD1. Germline CDR1 reads GTSNPN; CDR2 reads SVGIG (reference sequence). V lost 5 bases to trimming and J lost 6 bases; unmatched junction nucleotides: 11. The CDR3 length is 15 residues. The CDR3 DNA, read in part, is TGTGCCTGGGCAACGAAGGACAGGGGGCGCGATGGC. This translates into CAWATKDRGRDG. In full, the CDR3 reads CAWATKDRGRDGYTF.